This T cell receptor beta chain was identified in a study of T cell repertoires in cytomegalovirus infection. The CDR3 is 13 amino acids. Trimming left V 1 base short and J 6 bases short, with 9 bases between. Germline V lookup: CDR1 LNHDA, CDR2 SQIVND (reference sequence). TCRdb independently ran MiXCR on the reads; one entry per CDR3 protein. The profile shows nearly 650,000 distinct CDR3 sequences, 24% of them singletons. A remark on this clonotype: The antigen is unknown.

Findings and limits, study-wide: The ex vivo response showed dominance by HLA-C-restricted CMV-specific TCR beta clonotypes. Identification of carriers of CMV plus the relevant HLA was achieved through cumulative public TCR beta family frequency.

Sequenced: CD8+ T cells from PBMCs. The clonotype was recovered from a human donor in good health (CMV status not recorded). Some clones in this sample may be carry-over from other donors' samples. This chain links TRBV19 with TRBJ1-1; possibly TRBD1 for D (5 bases). The CDR3 loop is CASSIVVGPEAFF. The CDR3 DNA follows: TGTGCCAGTAGTATAGTCGTGGGACCTGAAGCTTTCTTT.